The clone carrying this T cell receptor beta chain was observed a few times. No antigen is known for it. CDR1 is SGHRS and CDR2 is YFSETQ in the germline V gene. CDR3 length: 15 amino acids. V was shortened by 1 base and J by 1 base, with 12 bases between the two germline ends. MiXCR was run by TCRdb on the 5' RACE reads, yielding one entry per CDR3 protein. Here the sample spans hundreds of thousands of distinct CDR3 sequences, over 15% being singletons. The data belong to a study of T-cell memory formation after mild COVID-19. Study-level information: Each donor largely had its own TCR clusters. Overall study findings and caveats: Contracting CD8+ clones were enriched in EMRA, CD4+ mainly in CM and EM. A balance of CD4 and CD8 characterized clones contracting day 15 to 85, whereas later expanders leaned CD4+. Some clones that responded turned up in pre-infection memory, which suggests that cross-reactive memory joined in.

The sample consisted of PBMCs or a T cell subset sorted from them (not recorded which). This TCR was recovered from a man aged 18 to 35 who had mild COVID-19 (a few samples of this study predate the infection). Cell type and time point are not known. The rearrangement links TRBV5-1 to TRBJ2-7; D not resolved. The DNA of the CDR3 is TGCGCCAGCAGCTTGTACCAACCTGCATCCTACGAGCAGTACTTC. Protein: CASSLYQPASYEQYF.